These T cell receptor beta chains were read from a single sample in a study of cytomegalovirus exposure and HLA in healthy donors. The data were produced by immunoSEQ multiplex PCR, yet TCRdb's version contains in-frame clones alone and is incomplete. The data contain 240,000 or so clones, about 81% of them seen just once; the ten biggest clones take up 7% to 9%. The material sequenced was PBMCs. All receptors come from a woman aged 55-69 years in good health and CMV-seropositive. Each CDR3 is given with its conserved first and last residue. D genes are given only for firm matches. Clone size is shown for a subset of rows, as once, few, many or a class of expanded clone.

J: TRBJ2-3
V: TRBV7-9
size: NA
D: NA
CDR3: CASSPQVGGGTDTQYF
DNA: TGTGCCAGCAGCCCCCAGGTCGGGGGAGGAACAGATACGCAGTATTTT

J: TRBJ2-7
V: TRBV18
size: NA
D: TRBD2
CDR3: CASSPTSGSYEQYF
DNA: TGTGCCAGCTCACCCACTAGCGGGAGTTACGAGCAGTACTTC

J: TRBJ1-3
V: TRBV15
size: NA
D: NA
CDR3: CATSASGNTIYF
DNA: TGTGCCACCAGCGCATCAGGGAACACCATATATTTT

J: TRBJ1-2
V: TRBV6-6
size: once
D: TRBD1
CDR3: CASSRGQGGGYTF
DNA: TGTGCCAGCAGCAGGGGACAGGGAGGTGGCTACACCTTC

J: TRBJ2-5
V: TRBV10-1
size: NA
D: TRBD2
CDR3: CASSDQREGLETQYF
DNA: TGCGCCAGCAGTGACCAGCGGGAGGGTTTAGAGACCCAGTACTTC

J: TRBJ2-7
V: TRBV28
size: few
D: NA
CDR3: CASSHNPYEQYF
DNA: TGTGCCAGCAGTCACAATCCTTACGAGCAGTACTTC

J: TRBJ1-2
V: TRBV5-4
size: NA
D: NA
CDR3: CASSLGREANYGYTF
DNA: TGTGCCAGCAGCTTGGGGAGGGAGGCTAACTATGGCTACACCTTC

J: TRBJ2-7
V: TRBV10-3
size: few
D: TRBD1
CDR3: CAISAFPGQGYEQYF
DNA: TGTGCCATCAGTGCATTCCCCGGACAGGGGTACGAGCAGTACTTC

J: TRBJ2-7
V: TRBV30
size: NA
D: NA
CDR3: CAWTRLVNEQYF
DNA: TGTGCCTGGACCAGACTAGTTAACGAGCAGTACTTC

J: TRBJ1-2
V: TRBV6-5
size: NA
D: NA
CDR3: CASTQTRGSYGYTF
DNA: TGTGCCAGCACTCAGACACGGGGGTCCTATGGCTACACCTTC

J: TRBJ2-5
V: TRBV27
size: NA
D: NA
CDR3: CASSFGRQGETQYF
DNA: TGTGCCAGCAGTTTCGGCCGGCAGGGTGAGACCCAGTACTTC

J: TRBJ1-2
V: TRBV27
size: NA
D: TRBD1
CDR3: CASSLRSGQGLRGYTF
DNA: TGTGCCAGCAGTTTACGTTCGGGACAGGGACTTCGTGGCTACACCTTC

J: TRBJ1-1
V: TRBV5-1
size: once
D: NA
CDR3: CASSLGHSVTEAFF
DNA: TGCGCCAGCAGCTTGGGACATTCTGTAACTGAAGCTTTCTTT

J: TRBJ2-7
V: TRBV28
size: NA
D: NA
CDR3: CASSSRVYEQYF
DNA: TGTGCCAGCAGTTCCAGGGTATACGAGCAGTACTTC

J: TRBJ2-3
V: TRBV9
size: NA
D: TRBD2
CDR3: CASSVVSGRAGDTQYF
DNA: TGTGCCAGCAGCGTAGTCTCCGGGAGGGCCGGAGATACGCAGTATTTT

J: TRBJ2-1
V: TRBV7-2
size: NA
D: NA
CDR3: CASSPLKHEQFF
DNA: TGTGCCAGCAGCCCGCTCAAACACGAGCAGTTCTTC

J: TRBJ1-4
V: TRBV12-5
size: NA
D: TRBD1
CDR3: CASGLVGDSLTTNEKLFF
DNA: TGTGCTAGTGGTTTGGTAGGGGACAGCCTTACAACTAATGAAAAACTGTTTTTT

J: TRBJ1-2
V: TRBV29-1
size: NA
D: TRBD1
CDR3: CSVENRGEYGYTF
DNA: TGCAGCGTTGAGAACAGGGGGGAATATGGCTACACCTTC

J: TRBJ1-5
V: TRBV5-6
size: NA
D: NA
CDR3: CASSSRLRGNQPQHF
DNA: TGTGCCAGCAGCTCGAGGCTCAGGGGAAATCAGCCCCAGCATTTT

J: TRBJ2-4
V: TRBV12-5
size: NA
D: NA
CDR3: CASAQSKNIQYF
DNA: TGTGCTAGTGCCCAGTCCAAAAACATTCAGTACTTC

J: TRBJ2-7
V: TRBV18
size: NA
D: TRBD1
CDR3: CASSPGQGGGEQYF
DNA: TGTGCCAGCTCACCCGGACAGGGTGGCGGCGAGCAGTACTTC

J: TRBJ1-5
V: TRBV4-1
size: NA
D: NA
CDR3: CASSQRTGNQPQHF
DNA: TGCGCCAGCAGCCAACGTACAGGCAATCAGCCCCAGCATTTT

J: TRBJ2-5
V: TRBV9
size: once
D: NA
CDR3: CASSVSGETQYF
DNA: TGTGCCAGCAGCGTCTCCGGTGAGACCCAGTACTTC

J: TRBJ1-1
V: TRBV18
size: NA
D: TRBD1
CDR3: CASSLDRATTEAFF
DNA: TGTGCCAGCTCACTAGACAGGGCGACCACTGAAGCTTTCTTT

J: TRBJ2-3
V: TRBV27
size: once
D: TRBD2
CDR3: CASSIAGGSTDTQYF
DNA: TGTGCCAGCAGCATAGCGGGAGGGAGCACAGATACGCAGTATTTT

J: TRBJ2-7
V: TRBV23-1
size: NA
D: NA
CDR3: CASGTSPAGRDYEQYF
DNA: TGCGCCAGCGGGACTTCTCCCGCCGGCAGGGACTACGAGCAGTACTTC

J: TRBJ2-7
V: TRBV29-1
size: NA
D: TRBD2
CDR3: CSAGTGTSGEQYF
DNA: TGCAGCGCCGGAACCGGGACTAGCGGTGAGCAGTACTTC

J: TRBJ2-7
V: TRBV11-1
size: NA
D: TRBD1
CDR3: CASSPRQGRSYEQYF
DNA: TGTGCCAGCAGCCCACGACAGGGTAGATCCTACGAGCAGTACTTC

J: TRBJ1-3
V: TRBV19
size: NA
D: NA
CDR3: CASSIWRGPGNTIYF
DNA: TGTGCCAGTAGTATTTGGAGGGGACCTGGAAACACCATATATTTT

J: TRBJ2-7
V: TRBV19
size: NA
D: TRBD2
CDR3: CASSISGTTYEQYF
DNA: TGTGCCAGTAGTATATCTGGGACTACCTACGAGCAGTACTTC

J: TRBJ1-5
V: TRBV7-9
size: NA
D: TRBD1
CDR3: CASSLTGGRQPQHF
DNA: TGTGCCAGCAGCCTTACAGGGGGAAGGCAGCCCCAGCATTTT

J: TRBJ2-7
V: TRBV6-5
size: NA
D: NA
CDR3: CASSRPGWEQYF
DNA: TGTGCCAGCAGTCGCCCCGGGTGGGAGCAGTACTTC

J: TRBJ2-1
V: TRBV6-6
size: NA
D: TRBD2
CDR3: CASSQSGRGGNEQFF
DNA: TGTGCCAGCAGCCAAAGCGGGAGAGGGGGCAATGAGCAGTTCTTC

J: TRBJ2-3
V: TRBV5-6
size: NA
D: TRBD2
CDR3: CASSLARTSGSADTQYF
DNA: TGTGCCAGCAGCTTGGCGCGGACTAGCGGGAGTGCAGATACGCAGTATTTT

J: TRBJ2-1
V: TRBV4-1
size: NA
D: TRBD2
CDR3: CASSQVWTSGSSPRGNEQFF
DNA: TGCGCCAGCAGCCAAGTTTGGACTAGCGGGAGTTCCCCCCGGGGGAATGAGCAGTTCTTC

J: TRBJ2-7
V: TRBV15
size: NA
D: TRBD2
CDR3: CATSRDLGGGPGEQYF
DNA: TGTGCCACCAGCAGAGATCTTGGGGGAGGGCCAGGCGAGCAGTACTTC

J: TRBJ2-7
V: TRBV18
size: NA
D: TRBD2
CDR3: CASSSTGLGAGGYEQYF
DNA: TGTGCCAGCTCATCAACAGGTCTTGGTGCGGGAGGCTACGAGCAGTACTTC